This T cell receptor (beta chain) comes out of a study of T-cell reconstitution after alpha-beta-depleted transplantation in children. Per germline, CDR1 MNHEY and CDR2 SVGAGI. CDR3 size: 15 residues. Trimming took 4 bases from V and 5 from J, leaving 17 bases between them. With respect to this clonotype: What it binds is unknown.

Study-wide results and caveats: T-cell counts and diversity at one year following transplant were attributed mainly to newly produced T cells. The high TCRbeta diversity at day 60 in some patients came from surviving recipient T cells and thymic progenitors. Alpha-beta T cells present about two months after transplant were reported to originate from several hundred expanded graft clones.

Preparation of the TCRbeta library used unique molecular identifiers. One entry per CDR3 protein results from TCRdb running MiXCR on the PCR reads. The sample carries around 960,000 distinct CDR3 sequences, roughly 29% recorded once. The origin of this receptor is a boy under two years old who had a stem cell transplant for SCID, so the T cells may come from the graft donor. This specimen consisted of PBMCs, mostly from graft donor cells, obtained 360 days after TCRalphabeta/CD19-depleted stem cell transplant. The chain has TRBV6-5 and TRBJ2-5; D perhaps matches TRBD2 (6 bases). Here the CDR3 DNA reads TGTGCCAGCAGTTTCCTAGCGCCCCAGAAGGAGACCCAGTACTTC. It is translated as CASSFLAPQKETQYF.